The 30 T cell receptor beta chains below come from one sample, sequenced in a study of blood T cells in healthy people across ages. The second PCR ran about 6 to 11 cycles with a sample-barcoded 5' primer and J-beta primers. MiXCR, run by TCRdb on the 5' RACE reads, gives a single entry per CDR3 protein. The data show about 510,000 distinct CDR3 sequences, about 26% seen once. In addition, the sample was reused for a study of T cells of mothers and their children.

The source material was blood. These receptors were taken from a boy between 2 and 10 years old in good health.

This clonotype came up a few times. This rearrangement joins TRBV29-1 to TRBJ2-3, with TRBD1 matching over 8 bases. The CDR3 covers 17 residues. The germline CDR1 and CDR2 sequences are SQVTM and ANQGSEA. The V segment lost 8 bases and the J segment 3 bases; nucleotides outside the gene matches: 19. CDR3 amino acids: CSTHKGYTGGLTDTQYF. The CDR3 coding sequence is TGCAGCACGCACAAGGGATACACAGGGGGTCTAACAGATACGCAGTATTTT.

The sample holds a few counts of this clonotype. The rearrangement links TRBV5-1 to TRBJ2-5, with 10 bases fitting TRBD2. Germline V gene data show CDR1 as SGHRS and CDR2 as YFSETQ. The CDR3 sequence is 17 residues long. The V segment lost 2 bases and the J segment 5 bases; nucleotides outside the gene matches: 12. In DNA form, the CDR3 reads TGCGCCAGCAGCTTTCGACTAGCGGGTCTCGGAGGGGAGACCCAGTACTTC. This codes for CASSFRLAGLGGETQYF.

This clonotype was observed a handful of times. The chain links TRBV20-1 to TRBJ2-5; TRBD1 might be the D (6 bases). Germline CDR1 is DFQATT and CDR2 is SNEGSKA (reference sequence). CDR3 size: 13 residues. Trimming removed 7 bases from V and 1 base from J, with 13 bases in between. The CDR3 protein is CSGVRGFQETQYF. In nucleotides, the CDR3 is TGCAGTGGGGTTAGGGGGTTCCAAGAGACCCAGTACTTC.

This chain connects TRBV10-3 to TRBJ2-6, with 8 bases that match TRBD1. The V segment lost 6 bases and the J segment 0 bases; nucleotides outside the gene matches: 4. Germline V gives CDR1 ENHRY, CDR2 SYGVKD. This CDR3 contains 16 residues. CDR3 sequence reads: CAIRGQGNSGANVLTF. CDR3 coding DNA: TGTGCCATCAGAGGACAGGGAAACTCTGGGGCCAACGTCCTGACTTTC.

The chain employs TRBV7-9 and TRBJ1-1, with a weak D call TRBD1 (6 bases). This CDR3 comprises 13 residues. Trimming left V 4 bases short and J 12 bases short, with 18 bases between. Germline V gene data show CDR1 as SEHNR and CDR2 as FQNEAQ (reference sequence). The CDR3 region has the DNA TGTGCCAGCAGCTCGTGGGACACCCCTTTATCTTTCTTT. Translation gives CASSSWDTPLSFF.

This clonotype occurred a few times. The chain recombines TRBV6-5 with TRBJ2-1, with TRBD1 as a possible D gene (6 bases). Near its end, the DNA agrees better with TRBJ2-5, so the J call may be wrong. The germline gives CDR1 MNHEY, CDR2 SVGAGI. This CDR3 is built from 15 residues. The CDR3 DNA reads as TGTGCCAGCAGCCGAGGACAGTTGGCCCAAGAGACCCAGTACTTC. Its translation is CASSRGQLAQETQYF.

The genes are TRBV9 and TRBJ2-3, with D possibly TRBD2 on 5 matching bases. CDR1 is SGDLS, CDR2 YYNGEE, per germline. The CDR3 totals 15 residues. Trimming took 0 bases from V and 2 from J, leaving 10 bases between them. The CDR3 DNA reads as TGTGCCAGCAGCGTAGGCCACGGGAACACAGATACGCAGTATTTT. It codes for CASSVGHGNTDTQYF.

This clonotype was counted between two and nine times. V usage is TRBV5-1 and J usage is TRBJ1-2; possibly TRBD1 for D (6 bases). V dropped 2 bases and J dropped 2 bases, with 13 bases sitting between them. In germline, CDR1 is SGHRS, CDR2 YFSETQ. CDR3 length equals 15 residues. The CDR3 reads CASSLERRGNYGYTF. The CDR3 nucleotides are TGCGCCAGCAGCTTAGAGAGGAGGGGGAACTATGGCTACACCTTC.

This rearrangement joins TRBV20-1 to TRBJ2-5; TRBD2 matches at 11 bases. TRBJ2-7 matches the DNA end more closely, so the J call is doubtful. Germline V gene data show CDR1 as DFQATT and CDR2 as SNEGSKA (reference sequence). The CDR3 has 14 residues. CDR3 coding DNA: TGCAGTGCTGTGACTAGCGGGGACTTCTACGAGCAGTACTTC. It codes for CSAVTSGDFYEQYF.

Only a few counts were recorded for this clonotype. This chain connects TRBV5-1 to TRBJ2-3, with D perhaps TRBD2 (6 bases). Trimming stripped 0 bases from V and 3 bases from J, with 8 bases between. Germline V gene data show CDR1 as SGHRS and CDR2 as YFSETQ. The CDR3 totals 14 residues. The CDR3 coding sequence is TGCGCCAGCAGCTTGGGTAGCGGTACAGATACGCAGTATTTT. Amino acid sequence: CASSLGSGTDTQYF.

This clonotype was counted ten times or more. The V call is TRBV12-3 or TRBV12-4, the J call TRBJ2-3; D tentatively fits TRBD1 or TRBD2 (5 bases each). This CDR3 spans 15 amino acids. Between the trimmed V and J ends, which lost 5 bases and 2 bases, there was a span of 14 bases. CDR3 protein: CASSHRDEDTDTQYF. The CDR3 region has the DNA TGTGCCAGCAGTCACCGGGACGAAGACACAGATACGCAGTATTTT.

The rearrangement links TRBV6-1 to TRBJ2-5; 7 bases map to TRBD2. Judging by the DNA end, TRBJ2-7 fits better; the J call may be wrong. CDR1 is MNHNS and CDR2 is SASEGT in the germline V gene. The CDR3 loop spans 19 amino acids. CDR3 sequence: CASGILASAGPPSSYEQYF. CDR3 coding DNA: TGTGCCAGCGGTATTTTGGCATCAGCGGGACCACCGAGCTCCTACGAGCAGTACTTC.

This sequence joins TRBV29-1 and TRBJ2-5; TRBD2 agrees at 10 bases. The DNA end is more similar to TRBJ2-7, so the J call may be wrong. CDR1 SQVTM and CDR2 ANQGSEA come from the germline V gene. This CDR3 has 14 residues. This CDR3 is CSVEKLAGDYEQYF. In DNA form, the CDR3 reads TGCAGCGTTGAAAAGCTAGCGGGGGACTACGAGCAGTACTTC.

The J gene is TRBJ2-3, the V gene TRBV5-1, with 7 nucleotides matching TRBD2. This CDR3 contains 15 residues. Germline CDR1 reads SGHRS; CDR2 reads YFSETQ. V gave up 3 bases and J gave up 4 bases; unmatched junction bases: 8. The CDR3 loop reads CASSSRTSYSDTQYF. For the CDR3, the DNA is TGCGCCAGCAGCTCCCGGACTAGTTATTCAGATACGCAGTATTTT.

With respect to this clonotype: This may stem from a read error, because a much larger clone lies one nucleotide away. V gene TRBV6-2 or TRBV6-3 combines with J gene TRBJ2-5; 10 bases agree with TRBD2. Matching the DNA end better, TRBJ2-1 makes the J call doubtful. CDR1 and CDR2 from the germline V gene are MNHEY and SVGEGT. This CDR3 comprises 15 residues. CDR3 sequence: CAGRQSGGAGNEQFF. The CDR3 DNA is TGTGCCGGCAGGCAAAGCGGGGGGGCCGGTAATGAGCAGTTCTTC.

For this clonotype: The germline gene is not matched at one end of the junction; a read error may be the cause. The chain employs TRBV12-3 or TRBV12-4 and TRBJ1-2, with D possibly TRBD1 on 6 matching bases. The CDR3 extends over 13 amino acids. The CDR3 DNA reads as TGTGCCAGCGGTTTAGTGGGGGGGGCCGGCTACACCTTC. Residues: CASGLVGGAGYTF.

The V gene is TRBV7-8, the J gene TRBJ2-5, with D uncertain. Germline CDR1 SGHVS, CDR2 FQNEAQ. The CDR3 is 14 amino acids. Trimming left V 2 bases short and J 4 bases short, with 11 bases between. The CDR3 sequence is CASSLLRMGETQYF. DNA for the CDR3: TGTGCCAGCAGCTTACTGCGGATGGGAGAGACCCAGTACTTC.

The V call is TRBV7-2, the J call TRBJ1-6; no reliable D call. This CDR3 has 15 residues. V shed 3 bases and J shed 5 bases, with 11 bases lying between them. Germline CDR1 reads SGHTA; CDR2 reads FQGNSA. The CDR3 loop reads CASSFRSTDNSPLHF. For the CDR3, the DNA is TGTGCCAGCAGCTTCCGAAGCACAGATAATTCACCCCTCCACTTT.

This clonotype was detected a few times. The CDR3 sequence: CASSQQGPHQQFF. The DNA for the CDR3 is TGTGCCAGCAGCCAACAGGGGCCCCACCAGCAGTTCTTC. The rearrangement links TRBV27 to TRBJ2-1, with 7 bases matching TRBD1. The trim removed 6 bases at V and 11 bases at J, leaving 10 bases unmatched. The germline V gene has CDR1 MNHEY and CDR2 SMNVEV (reference sequence). CDR3 length: 13 amino acids.

Concerning this clonotype: In this CDR3 the conserved last residue, phenylalanine or tryptophan, is missing, so a read error is likely. The genes are TRBV6-5 and TRBJ2-7; 10 bases align to TRBD2. The CDR3 runs to 14 residues. J gave up 5 bases and V 5 bases, and 6 bases lay outside the gene matches. Per germline, CDR1 MNHEY and CDR2 SVGAGI. CDR3 sequence: CASSGLAGEDEQYL. The CDR3 bases are TGTGCCAGCAGTGGCCTAGCGGGAGAGGACGAGCAGTACCTC.

In its sample, this clonotype was seen a few times. V and J are TRBV27 and TRBJ2-5; D remains unclear. V dropped 2 bases and J dropped 0 bases, with 7 bases sitting between them. The CDR3 loop spans 14 amino acids. The germline V gene has CDR1 MNHEY and CDR2 SMNVEV (reference sequence). CDR3 loop: CASSLMGYQETQYF. CDR3 DNA sequence: TGTGCCAGCAGTTTAATGGGGTACCAAGAGACCCAGTACTTC.

This clonotype was seen a handful of times. The genes are TRBV6-5 and TRBJ2-7; no firm D call. The V end was cut by 8 bases, the J end by 1 base, with 15 bases between. CDR3 length: 14 residues. Germline CDR1 is MNHEY and CDR2 is SVGAGI. CDR3 DNA: TGTGCCAGCGCGGTGGTAGCTCGGTCCTACGAGCAGTACTTC. It encodes CASAVVARSYEQYF.

The chain employs TRBV5-1 and TRBJ2-6; 8 bases are shared with TRBD2. The junction had 12 bases not matched to a gene; V was cut back by 1 base and J by 0 bases. CDR3 size: 20 residues. Germline values: CDR1 SGHRS, CDR2 YFSETQ. CDR3 loop: CASSLNFRSGIPSGANVLTF. The CDR3 DNA reads TGCGCCAGCAGCTTGAATTTTCGTAGCGGGATTCCCTCTGGGGCCAACGTCCTGACTTTC.

V is TRBV5-5 and J is TRBJ2-1; 7 bases align to TRBD2. V dropped 4 bases and J dropped 2; count of bases not matched to a gene: 9. Germline CDR1 SGHKS, CDR2 YYEKEE (reference sequence). The CDR3 has 16 amino acids. The CDR3 here is CASSRDYGATYNEQFF. Written as DNA, the CDR3 is TGTGCCAGCAGCCGGGACTACGGAGCGACCTACAATGAGCAGTTCTTC.

V is TRBV20-1 and J is TRBJ2-3, with 9 bases identical to TRBD2. CDR1 is DFQATT, CDR2 SNEGSKA, per germline (reference sequence). The CDR3 covers 11 residues. CDR3 sequence (DNA): TGCATGGTGGCGGGGGGGACTACACAGTATTTT. This encodes CMVAGGTTQYF.

This chain links TRBV11-2 with TRBJ2-5; TRBD2 agrees at 12 bases. Unmatched junction bases numbered 6, after V lost 5 bases and J lost 5 bases. CDR3 length: 15 amino acids. Germline CDR1 and CDR2: SGHAT and FQNNGV. CDR3 nucleotides: TGTGCCAGCAGCCGGCTAGCGGGGGGGCCGGAGACCCAGTACTTC. It is translated as CASSRLAGGPETQYF. Based on the CDR3 plus reference TRBV11-2 and TRBJ2-5, the full variable domain is EAGVAQSPRYKIIEKRQSVAFWCNPISGHATLYWYQQILGQGPKLLIQFQNNGVVDDSQLPKDRFSAERLKGVDSTLKIQPAKLEDSAVYLCASSRLAGGPETQYFGPGTRLLVL.

This clonotype was counted only a few times. This chain connects TRBV28 to TRBJ2-1, with a tentative D call TRBD1 (5 bases). In germline, CDR1 is MDHEN, CDR2 SYDVKM. V was cut by 5 bases and J by 4 bases, with 12 bases left in between. The CDR3 is 14 amino acids. CDR3 sequence: CASSQTVDYNEQFF. The CDR3 DNA is TGTGCCAGCAGTCAGACAGTGGATTACAATGAGCAGTTCTTC.

The table lists this clonotype with many counts. This rearrangement joins TRBV5-1 to TRBJ2-5; tentatively, D is TRBD1 (5 bases). V gave up 0 bases and J gave up 1 base, with 13 bases separating them. The CDR3 runs 16 residues. Germline CDR1 and CDR2: SGHRS and YFSETQ. The CDR3 sequence: CASSLEGNPLQETQYF. For the CDR3, the DNA is TGCGCCAGCAGCTTGGAGGGGAATCCTCTCCAAGAGACCCAGTACTTC.

V gene TRBV7-8 combines with J gene TRBJ2-7; tentatively, D is TRBD2 (6 bases). The CDR3 spans 16 residues. Germline V gene data show CDR1 as SGHVS and CDR2 as FQNEAQ. The V end lost 4 bases, the J end lost 0 bases, and 16 bases lay between the germline ends. CDR3 DNA sequence: TGTGCCAGCAGCTATATCGGGACTTTTAACTCCTACGAGCAGTACTTC. Its protein is CASSYIGTFNSYEQYF. The whole variable domain, filled in from reference TRBV7-8 and TRBJ2-7, reads GAGVSQSPRYKVAKRGQDVALRCDPISGHVSLFWYQQALGQGPEFLTYFQNEAQLDKSGLPSDRFFAERPEGSVSTLKIQRTQQEDSAVYLCASSYIGTFNSYEQYFGPGTRLTVT.

The chain carries TRBV27 and TRBJ2-7; D unresolved. The V end was cut by 0 bases, the J end by 2 bases, with 8 bases between. Germline V gene sequence: CDR1 MNHEY, CDR2 SMNVEV (reference sequence). This CDR3 comprises 14 residues. CDR3 protein: CASSLSGPTYEQYF. The CDR3 DNA follows: TGTGCCAGCAGTTTATCCGGGCCTACCTACGAGCAGTACTTC.